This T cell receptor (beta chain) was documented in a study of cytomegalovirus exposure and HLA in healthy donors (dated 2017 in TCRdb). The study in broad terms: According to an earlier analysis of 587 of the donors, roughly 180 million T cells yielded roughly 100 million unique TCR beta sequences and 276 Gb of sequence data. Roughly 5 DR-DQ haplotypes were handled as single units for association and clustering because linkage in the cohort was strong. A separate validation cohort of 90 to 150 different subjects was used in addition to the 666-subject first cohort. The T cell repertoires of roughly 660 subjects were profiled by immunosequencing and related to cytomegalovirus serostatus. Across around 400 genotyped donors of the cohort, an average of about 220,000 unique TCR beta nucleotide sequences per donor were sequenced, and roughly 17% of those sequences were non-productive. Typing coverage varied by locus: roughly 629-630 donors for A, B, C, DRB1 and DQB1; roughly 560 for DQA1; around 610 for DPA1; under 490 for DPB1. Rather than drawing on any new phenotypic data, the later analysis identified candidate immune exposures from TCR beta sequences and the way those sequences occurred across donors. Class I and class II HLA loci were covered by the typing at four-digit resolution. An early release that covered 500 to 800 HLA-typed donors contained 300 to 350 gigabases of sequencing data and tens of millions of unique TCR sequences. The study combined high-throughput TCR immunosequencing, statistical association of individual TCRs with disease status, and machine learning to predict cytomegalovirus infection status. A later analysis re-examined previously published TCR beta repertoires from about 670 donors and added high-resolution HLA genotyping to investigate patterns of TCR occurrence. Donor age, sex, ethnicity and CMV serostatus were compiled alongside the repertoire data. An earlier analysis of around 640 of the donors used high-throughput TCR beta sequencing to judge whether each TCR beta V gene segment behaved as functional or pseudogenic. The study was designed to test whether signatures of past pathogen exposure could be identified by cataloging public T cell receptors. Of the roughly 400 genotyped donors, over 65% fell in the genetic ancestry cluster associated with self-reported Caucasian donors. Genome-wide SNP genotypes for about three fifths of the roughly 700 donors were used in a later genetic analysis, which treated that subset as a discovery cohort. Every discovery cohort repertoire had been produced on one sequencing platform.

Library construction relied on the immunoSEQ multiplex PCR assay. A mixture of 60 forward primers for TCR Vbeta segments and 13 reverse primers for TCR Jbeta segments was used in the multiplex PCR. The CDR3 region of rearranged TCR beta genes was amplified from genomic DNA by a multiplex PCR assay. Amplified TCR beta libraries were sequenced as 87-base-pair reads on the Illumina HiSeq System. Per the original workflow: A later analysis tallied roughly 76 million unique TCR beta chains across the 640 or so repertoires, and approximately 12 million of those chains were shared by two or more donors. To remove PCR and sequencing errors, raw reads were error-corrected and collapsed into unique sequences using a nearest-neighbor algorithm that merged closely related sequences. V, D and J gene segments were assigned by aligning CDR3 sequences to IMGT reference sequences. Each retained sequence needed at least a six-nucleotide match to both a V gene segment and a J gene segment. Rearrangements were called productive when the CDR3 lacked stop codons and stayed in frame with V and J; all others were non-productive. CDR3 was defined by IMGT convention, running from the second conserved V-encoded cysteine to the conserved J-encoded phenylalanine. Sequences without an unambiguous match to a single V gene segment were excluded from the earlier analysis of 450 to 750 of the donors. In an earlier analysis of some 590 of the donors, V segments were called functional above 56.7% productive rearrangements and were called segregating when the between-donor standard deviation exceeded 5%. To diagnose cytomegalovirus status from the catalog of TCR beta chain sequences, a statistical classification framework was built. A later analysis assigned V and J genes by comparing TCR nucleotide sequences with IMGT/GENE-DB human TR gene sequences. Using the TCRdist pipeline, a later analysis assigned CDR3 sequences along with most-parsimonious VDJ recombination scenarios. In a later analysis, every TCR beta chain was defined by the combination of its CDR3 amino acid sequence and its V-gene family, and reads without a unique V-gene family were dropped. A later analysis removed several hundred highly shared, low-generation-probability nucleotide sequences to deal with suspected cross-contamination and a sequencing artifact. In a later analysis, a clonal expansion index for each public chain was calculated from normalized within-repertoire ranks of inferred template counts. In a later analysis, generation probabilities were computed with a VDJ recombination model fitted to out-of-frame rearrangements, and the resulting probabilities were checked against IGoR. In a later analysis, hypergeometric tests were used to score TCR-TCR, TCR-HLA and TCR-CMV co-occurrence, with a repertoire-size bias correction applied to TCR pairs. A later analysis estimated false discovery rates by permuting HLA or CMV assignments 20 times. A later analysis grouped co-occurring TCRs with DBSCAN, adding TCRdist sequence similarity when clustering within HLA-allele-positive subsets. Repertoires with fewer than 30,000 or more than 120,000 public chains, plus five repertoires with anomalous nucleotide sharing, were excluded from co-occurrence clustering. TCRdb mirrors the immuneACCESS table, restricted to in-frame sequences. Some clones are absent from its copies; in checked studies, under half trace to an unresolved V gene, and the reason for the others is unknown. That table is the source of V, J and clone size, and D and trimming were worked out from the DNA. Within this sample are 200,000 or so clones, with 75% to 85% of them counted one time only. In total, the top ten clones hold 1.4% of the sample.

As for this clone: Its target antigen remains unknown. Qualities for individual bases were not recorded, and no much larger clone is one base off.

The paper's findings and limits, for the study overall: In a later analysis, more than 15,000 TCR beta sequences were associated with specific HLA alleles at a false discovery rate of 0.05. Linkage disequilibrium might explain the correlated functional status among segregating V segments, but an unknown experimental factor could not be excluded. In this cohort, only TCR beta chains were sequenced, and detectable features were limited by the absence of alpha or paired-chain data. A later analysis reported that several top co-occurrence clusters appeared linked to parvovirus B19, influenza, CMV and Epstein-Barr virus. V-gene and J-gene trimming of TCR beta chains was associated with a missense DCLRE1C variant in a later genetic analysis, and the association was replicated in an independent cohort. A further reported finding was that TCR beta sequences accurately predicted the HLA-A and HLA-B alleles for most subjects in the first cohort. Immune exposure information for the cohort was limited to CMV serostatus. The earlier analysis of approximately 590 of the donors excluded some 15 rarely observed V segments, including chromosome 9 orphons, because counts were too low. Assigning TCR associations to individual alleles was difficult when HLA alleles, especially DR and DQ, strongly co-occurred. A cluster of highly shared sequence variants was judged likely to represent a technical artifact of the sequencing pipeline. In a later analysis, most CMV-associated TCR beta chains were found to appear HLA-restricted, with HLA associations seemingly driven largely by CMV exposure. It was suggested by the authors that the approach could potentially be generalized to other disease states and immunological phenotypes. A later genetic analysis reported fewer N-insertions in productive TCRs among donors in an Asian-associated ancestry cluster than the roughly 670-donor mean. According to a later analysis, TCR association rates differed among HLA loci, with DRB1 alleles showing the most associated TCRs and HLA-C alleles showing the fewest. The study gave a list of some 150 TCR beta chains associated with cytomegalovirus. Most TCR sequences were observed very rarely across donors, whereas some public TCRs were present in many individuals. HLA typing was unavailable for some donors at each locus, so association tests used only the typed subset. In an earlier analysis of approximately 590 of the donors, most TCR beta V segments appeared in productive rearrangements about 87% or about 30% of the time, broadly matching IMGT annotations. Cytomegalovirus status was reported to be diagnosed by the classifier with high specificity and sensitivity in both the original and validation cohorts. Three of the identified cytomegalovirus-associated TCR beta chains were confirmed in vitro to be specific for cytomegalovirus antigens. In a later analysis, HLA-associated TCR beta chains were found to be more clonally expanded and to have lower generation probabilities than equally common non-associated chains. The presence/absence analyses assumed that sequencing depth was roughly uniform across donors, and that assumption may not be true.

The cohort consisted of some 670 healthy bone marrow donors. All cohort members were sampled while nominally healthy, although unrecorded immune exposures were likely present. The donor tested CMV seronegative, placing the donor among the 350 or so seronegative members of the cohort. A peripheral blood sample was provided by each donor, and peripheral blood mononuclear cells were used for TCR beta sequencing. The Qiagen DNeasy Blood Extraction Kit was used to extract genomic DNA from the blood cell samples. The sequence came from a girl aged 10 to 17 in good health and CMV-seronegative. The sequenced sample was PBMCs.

The CDR3 corresponds to CASSPGIQETQYF. The nucleotide sequence is given as TGTGCCAGCTCACCCGGGATTCAAGAGACCCAGTACTTC. The chain links TRBV18 with TRBJ2-5; a weak D assignment points to TRBD2 (5 bases agree). The germline V gene gives CDR1 as KGHSH and CDR2 as LQKENI. V loses 3 bases of germline sequence and J loses 2 bases, and the interval between the two ends is 7 bases. Its CDR3 holds 13 amino acids, cysteine through phenylalanine. Kept here is only the CDR3 DNA, which spans 39 bases and is read in frame from base 1. The CDR3 plus the reference TRBV18 and TRBJ2-5 genes for the other parts give the full variable domain: NAGVMQNPRHLVRRRGQEARLRCSPMKGHSHVYWYRQLPEEGLKFMVYLQKENIIDESGMPKERFSAEFPKEGPSILRIQQVVRGDSAAYFCASSPGIQETQYFGPGTRLLVL.